This T cell receptor beta chain is drawn from a study of blood T cell repertoires in COVID-19 (dated by TCRdb to 2018 to 2021). A note on the overall study: The collaborator samples originated in the United States, Italy and Spain and spanned the acute and convalescent phases of COVID-19. The repertoires were released in a freely available public database meant as a resource for research on the immune response to SARS-CoV-2. The samples were drawn from the first 160 participants of the ongoing ImmuneRACE study and from over a thousand subjects provided by 6 global collaborators. Sample metadata almost always included a de-identified subject ID, COVID-19 status, age in years and sex. The prospective study material was composed of cDNA or gDNA derived from T cells, B-cell-depleted T cells, or PBMCs. Deeply sampled blood TCRbeta repertoires from subjects exposed to, actively infected with, or recovered from COVID-19 were included in the dataset. HLA class I and class II types, where available, came from metadata supplied by the sample provider rather than from assay-based typing.

Overall study results and their limits: How much clinical and demographic metadata was included differed by source and by participant, and the metadata was provided uncurated.

TCRbeta CDR3 regions were amplified from genomic DNA using the immunoSEQ Assay, a bias-controlled multiplex PCR. The original methods were these. Nucleated cell counts per sample were estimated from amplification of reference gene primers within the assay. To quantify the absolute abundance of each unique TCRbeta CDR3 rearrangement, sequence reads were collapsed and filtered. For each sample, productive Simpson clonality was calculated as the square root of Simpson's diversity index over productive rearrangements. TCRdb's version of the immuneACCESS table is confined to in-frame rearrangements and falls short of the full clone set. An unresolved V gene accounts for under half of the shortfall where checked; the remainder is of unknown origin. The V and J calls and clone size were taken over from that table, and D and trimming were inferred from the DNA. The sample table holds under 55,000 clones, of which approximately 90% were seen once. Clones ranked in the top ten supply about 4.7% of the sample.

Whole blood was collected in K2EDTA tubes by collaborating institutions according to the institutions' own protocols. For TCRbeta analysis, collaborators shipped samples in one of three forms: frozen whole blood, isolated PBMCs, or DNA extracted from either of those sample types. A remark on this clone: This receptor's antigen is unknown. No much larger clone exists at a distance of one base, and base qualities are not known.

Measured from the cysteine to the phenylalanine, the CDR3 is 16 residues long. Just CDR3 DNA is preserved here, 48 bases in frame from base 1. Trimmed from V: 0 bases; trimmed from J: 4 bases; junction bases lacking a gene match: 5. CDR1 and CDR2 (KGHDR, SFDVKD) derive from the germline V gene. The receptor's source is a man in his forties with active COVID-19. The sequence joins TRBV24-1 to TRBJ2-1; TRBD2 agrees with 7 junctional bases. Sequenced sample: peripheral blood. The nucleotide sequence is given as TGTGCCACCAGTGATTTGGCCGGGGGAGGGTACAATGAGCAGTTCTTC. Its amino acids are CATSDLAGGGYNEQFF.